This T cell receptor beta chain stems from a study of OX40 agonist ivuxolimab in advanced cancers. Study-wide background: Roughly two fifths of patients had received prior checkpoint inhibitor therapy.

Germline V lookup: CDR1 SGHTA, CDR2 FQGNSA. This CDR3 is 13 amino acids long. V lost 1 base and J lost 16, with 17 bases in between. Method: immunoSEQ multiplex PCR; TCRdb's copy keeps in-frame clones and lacks some. The profile shows some 100,000 clones, 90% of them singletons. Blood draws occurred at baseline, cycle 4 day 1, and cycle 7 day 1. The clonotype comes from an adult with an advanced solid tumor such as melanoma, head and neck, liver or kidney cancer. This specimen consisted of CD4+ or CD8+ T cells sorted from blood, obtained in a trial of the OX40 agonist ivuxolimab. The J gene is TRBJ2-4, the V gene TRBV7-2, with D tentatively TRBD1 or TRBD2 (6 bases each). The CDR3 protein is CASSLGEVDRLYF. The CDR3 bases are TGTGCCAGCAGCTTAGGGGAGGTGGACAGACTATACTTC.